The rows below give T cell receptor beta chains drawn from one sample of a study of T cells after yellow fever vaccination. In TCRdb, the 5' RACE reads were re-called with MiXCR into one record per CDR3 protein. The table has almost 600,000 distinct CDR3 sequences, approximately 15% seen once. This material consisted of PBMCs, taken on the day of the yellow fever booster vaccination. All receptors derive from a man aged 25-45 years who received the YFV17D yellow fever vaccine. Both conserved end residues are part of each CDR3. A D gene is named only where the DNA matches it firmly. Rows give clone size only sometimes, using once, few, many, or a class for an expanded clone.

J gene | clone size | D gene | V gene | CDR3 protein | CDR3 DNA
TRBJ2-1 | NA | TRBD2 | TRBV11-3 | CASSSGLAGVSEQFF | TGTGCCAGCAGCTCGGGACTAGCGGGAGTCAGTGAGCAGTTCTTC
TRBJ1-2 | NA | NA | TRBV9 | CASSRQGGHYGYTF | TGTGCCAGCAGCAGACAAGGGGGGCACTATGGCTACACCTTC
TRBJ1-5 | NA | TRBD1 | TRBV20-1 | CSAGKQGAVDQPQHF | TGCAGTGCTGGCAAACAGGGGGCCGTGGACCAGCCCCAGCATTTT
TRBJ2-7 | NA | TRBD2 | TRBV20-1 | CSAQTSGASSYEQYF | TGCAGTGCCCAGACTAGCGGTGCGAGCTCCTACGAGCAGTACTTC
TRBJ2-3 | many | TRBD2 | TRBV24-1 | CATRAAGVDTQYF | TGTGCCACCAGGGCGGCGGGAGTAGATACGCAGTATTTT
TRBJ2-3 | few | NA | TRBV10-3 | CATGGRGDTQYF | TGTGCCACCGGGGGACGCGGGGATACGCAGTATTTT
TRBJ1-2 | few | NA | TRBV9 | CASSVEPLGVYTF | TGTGCCAGCAGCGTAGAACCCCTGGGTGTTTACACCTTC
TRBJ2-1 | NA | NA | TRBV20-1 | CSARVGRGSYNEQFF | TGCAGTGCTAGAGTTGGTCGGGGTTCCTACAATGAGCAGTTCTTC
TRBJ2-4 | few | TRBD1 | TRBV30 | CAWSGTGALGAKNIQYF | TGTGCCTGGAGCGGGACAGGGGCCCTTGGCGCCAAAAACATTCAGTACTTC
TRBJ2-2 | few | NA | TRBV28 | CASRKTASTGELFF | TGTGCCAGCAGGAAGACAGCCAGCACCGGGGAGCTGTTTTTT
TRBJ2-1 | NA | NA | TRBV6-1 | CASSERVAGQTSEQFF | TGTGCCAGCAGTGAACGGGTAGCGGGACAGACCAGTGAGCAGTTCTTC
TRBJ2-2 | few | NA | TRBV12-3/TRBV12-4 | CASSFRRSNTGELFF | TGTGCCAGCAGTTTCAGAAGATCGAACACCGGGGAGCTGTTTTTT
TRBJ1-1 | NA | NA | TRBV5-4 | CASSRGRENTEAFF | TGTGCCAGCAGCCGGGGACGGGAGAACACTGAAGCTTTCTTT
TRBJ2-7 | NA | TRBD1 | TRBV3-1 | CASSHLGQVYNEQYF | TGTGCCAGCAGCCATCTGGGACAGGTGTACAACGAGCAGTACTTC
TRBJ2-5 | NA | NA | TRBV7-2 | CASSLEGPEGYF | TGTGCCAGCAGCTTAGAAGGGCCAGAAGGGTACTTC
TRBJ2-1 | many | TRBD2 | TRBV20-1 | CSARGLDSVSEQFF | TGCAGTGCTAGGGGACTAGATTCCGTGAGTGAGCAGTTCTTC
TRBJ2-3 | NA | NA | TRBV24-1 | CATSVGGALDTQYF | TGTGCCACCAGTGTTGGGGGGGCCTTAGATACGCAGTATTTT
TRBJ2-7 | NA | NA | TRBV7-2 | CASSLDGGRLAYEQYF | TGTGCCAGCAGCTTAGATGGGGGGAGGTTGGCCTACGAGCAGTACTTC
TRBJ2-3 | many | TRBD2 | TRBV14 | CASSQDPLKTGLATDGTQYF | TGTGCCAGCAGCCAAGACCCCCTAAAAACGGGACTAGCCACAGACGGGACGCAGTATTTT